Here is one T cell receptor (beta chain) with its context. The data derive from a study of blood T cell repertoires in COVID-19. Across the whole study: Samples of COVID-19 (acute and convalescent) were obtained from the United States, Italy and Spain. Nucleic acid was either cDNA or gDNA, and it came from T cells, B-cell-depleted T cells, or PBMCs.

The V end was cut by 2 bases, the J end by 9 bases, with 11 bases between. Germline loops: CDR1 ENHRY, CDR2 SYGVKD. The CDR3 consists of 14 residues. Per the original methods: Researchers report that nucleated cell counts were estimated from reference gene primer amplification. The table came from immunoSEQ multiplex PCR; TCRdb's copy has only in-frame clones and leaves some out. Clone size and V and J calls were adopted from that table, with D and trimming inferred from the DNA. The sample shows approximately 210,000 clones, 89% of them seen only once. The chain recombines TRBV10-3 with TRBJ1-6; possibly TRBD1 for D (5 bases). The receptor was derived from a middle-aged woman with acute or convalescent COVID-19. Sequenced sample: peripheral blood. The CDR3 is CAISERGEFSPLHF. CDR3 coding DNA: TGTGCCATCAGTGAGCGGGGGGAGTTTTCACCCCTCCACTTT.